This T cell receptor (beta chain) came from a study of beta chain features in type 1 diabetes. Findings and limits, study-wide: In all four CD4+ subsets, TCRB CDR3 length was significantly, moderately reduced in type 1 diabetes. Within the patient group, naive, central memory and Treg TCRB repertoires appeared more similar to each other than within healthy donors. Equally in patients and controls, shorter templates might have been favored by PCR.

This clone has more than one count but fewer than ten. The antigen remains undetermined. One heparinised draw, averaging roughly 0.12 L, was taken per donor. CD4+ naive, central memory, regulatory and stem cell-like memory subsets were isolated by sorting on CD45RO/CCR7/CD25/CD127/CD95/CD27. V trimming: 3 bases; J trimming: 1 base; junction bases outside the gene matches: 5. The CDR3 spans 16 residues. Germline V gene lookup returns CDR1 MNHEY and CDR2 SVGAGI. The sequenced template was cDNA made from the entire isolated RNA. TCRdb keeps only in-frame clones here, not all; method: immunoSEQ multiplex PCR. The repertoire holds around 97,000 clones, with over 25% as singletons.

The source of this sequence is a woman between 18 and 30 years old with type 1 diabetes. The chain employs TRBV6-5 and TRBJ2-1; 8 nucleotides align to TRBD2. The sequenced material came from central memory CD4+ T cells from blood. In DNA, the CDR3 is TGTGCCAGCAGTTATGACGCGGGGGGATCCTACAATGAGCAGTTCTTC. This encodes CASSYDAGGSYNEQFF.